Presented here are 28 T cell receptor beta chains from one specimen sequenced in a study of memory CD4+ T cells and cytomegalovirus serostatus. Single viable CD3+CD4+CD8-CD45RO+ cells were sorted as the memory CD4+ T cells. Sequencing used immunoSEQ multiplex PCR; TCRdb keeps in-frame clones, though not all of them. Of 45,000 to 65,000 clones listed, around 83% are singletons. Sequencing input: memory CD4+ T cells from blood. These receptors all come from an adult in good health and CMV-seropositive.

The chain joins TRBV28 to TRBJ2-2; no definite D call. This CDR3 contains 10 residues. Germline V gene lookup returns CDR1 MDHEN and CDR2 SYDVKM. V was trimmed by 10 bases and J by 5 bases, leaving 5 bases between them. CDR3 sequence: CATSTGELFF. The CDR3, as DNA: TGTGCCACCTCAACCGGGGAGCTGTTTTTT.

The count of this clone is one. The genes are TRBV7-8 and TRBJ2-2, with D perhaps TRBD2 (5 bases). Germline assignment: CDR1 SGHVS and CDR2 FQNEAQ. The CDR3 sequence is 16 residues long. V lost 2 bases to trimming and J lost 1 base, with 11 bases between them. The CDR3 loop is CASSLRVRENTGELFF. The CDR3 bases are TGTGCCAGCAGCTTAAGAGTTCGGGAGAACACCGGGGAGCTGTTTTTT.

The chain links TRBV13 to TRBJ1-3; D uncertain. Per germline, CDR1 PRHDT and CDR2 FYEKMQ (reference sequence). V was cut by 1 base and J by 4 bases, with 5 bases left in between. The CDR3 has 13 amino acids. In DNA form, the CDR3 reads TGTGCCAGCAGCTTAGACCTAGGAAACACCATATATTTT. Translating gives CASSLDLGNTIYF.

The rearrangement uses TRBV25-1 and TRBJ1-1, with D possibly TRBD1 on 5 matching bases. Per germline, CDR1 MGHDK and CDR2 SYGVNS. The CDR3 length is 13 residues. Trimming pared 6 bases from V and 4 bases from J, leaving 12 bases between. The CDR3 is CASRTAGRTEAFF. CDR3 DNA sequence: TGTGCCAGCAGGACTGCGGGGCGCACTGAAGCTTTCTTT.

This sequence joins TRBV9 and TRBJ1-2, with D maybe TRBD1 (5 bases). V was pared by 3 bases and J by 1 base, with 10 bases between. The CDR3 length is 14 residues. Per germline, CDR1 SGDLS and CDR2 YYNGEE. CDR3 nucleotide sequence: TGTGCCAGCAGCGCCCAGACAGTTAACTATGGCTACACCTTC. This codes for CASSAQTVNYGYTF.

V is TRBV15 and J is TRBJ1-4, with 9 bases fitting TRBD1. The CDR3 length is 16 residues. CDR1 is LNHNV, CDR2 YYDKDF, per germline (reference sequence). J was trimmed by 8 bases and V by 3 bases; bases with no gene match: 10. The CDR3 coding sequence is TGTGCCACCAGCAGTTATGGTGGGACAGGGAAGGAAAAACTGTTTTTT. Translated, it gives CATSSYGGTGKEKLFF.

This sequence joins TRBV11-1 and TRBJ1-1; TRBD1 agrees at 8 bases. With V trimmed by 4 bases and J by 4 bases, 2 bases remained unmatched. The CDR3 spans 13 residues. Germline V gives CDR1 SGHAT, CDR2 FQDESV (reference sequence). CDR3 coding DNA: TGTGCCAGCAGCTATACAGGGGGCACTGAAGCTTTCTTT. This sequence encodes CASSYTGGTEAFF.

The chain carries TRBV19 and TRBJ1-5, with a possible D match to TRBD1 (6 bases). Germline CDR1 is LNHDA and CDR2 is SQIVND (reference sequence). CDR3 length equals 13 residues. V lost 10 bases and J 5 bases, leaving 15 bases between the germline ends. The CDR3, as DNA: TGTGCCACCGCTGGACAGCCCGATCAGCCCCAGCATTTT. This encodes CATAGQPDQPQHF.

This sequence joins TRBV4-1 and TRBJ1-1, with D possibly matching TRBD1 (5 bases). Germline V gene lookup returns CDR1 MGHRA and CDR2 YSYEKL. V was cut by 0 bases and J by 8 bases, with 19 bases left in between. The CDR3 has 16 residues. This CDR3 reads CASSQDAESGISEAFF. CDR3 in DNA: TGCGCCAGCAGCCAAGATGCTGAGTCAGGGATCTCAGAAGCTTTCTTT.

V gene TRBV28 combines with J gene TRBJ2-7; D is possibly TRBD1 (5 bases). The germline CDR1 and CDR2 sequences are MDHEN and SYDVKM. The CDR3 length is 14 residues. V was clipped by 2 bases and J by 3 bases, with 11 bases between them. CDR3 in DNA: TGTGCCAGCAGTTTACAGGGCCCCCGCTACGAGCAGTACTTC. Translation gives CASSLQGPRYEQYF.

The CDR3 sequence is CASSPRGAGTSGLHEQYF. The CDR3 coding sequence is TGTGCCAGCTCACCACGGGGGGCAGGAACTAGCGGTCTCCACGAGCAGTACTTC. The genes are TRBV18 and TRBJ2-7, with 8 bases fitting TRBD2. Per the germline V gene, CDR1 is KGHSH and CDR2 is LQKENI. The CDR3 runs to 18 residues. With V trimmed by 1 base and J by 5 bases, 16 bases remained unmatched.

In DNA, the CDR3 is TGTGCCAGCAGGCAAGGAGCCAAAAACATTCAGTACTTC. Translated, it gives CASRQGAKNIQYF. This sequence joins TRBV11-2 and TRBJ2-4; D gene unclear. The V and J ends lost 6 bases and 0 bases respectively, with 6 bases between them. Germline V CDR1 and CDR2: SGHAT, FQNNGV. The CDR3 length is 13 residues.

This chain links TRBV7-9 with TRBJ1-4, with a possible D match to TRBD1 (5 bases). Germline V gene data show CDR1 as SEHNR and CDR2 as FQNEAQ (reference sequence). V was cut by 1 base and J by 4 bases, with 13 bases left in between. This CDR3 spans 16 amino acids. The CDR3 here is CASSLVQGMGNEKLFF. CDR3 bases: TGTGCCAGCAGCTTAGTCCAGGGAATGGGTAATGAAAAACTGTTTTTT.

The table lists this clone with a count of one. V is TRBV11-2 and J is TRBJ2-5; 10 bases match TRBD2. V shed 1 base and J 4 bases; nucleotides not matched to a gene: 6. The CDR3 loop spans 16 amino acids. Germline V lookup: CDR1 SGHAT, CDR2 FQNNGV. The CDR3 protein is CASSLGSGRAIETQYF. The CDR3 DNA is TGTGCCAGCAGCTTAGGGAGCGGGAGGGCTATAGAGACCCAGTACTTC.

The rearrangement uses TRBV19 and TRBJ2-1, with a tentative D call TRBD2 (6 bases). The CDR3 runs 14 residues. CDR1 and CDR2 from the germline V gene are LNHDA and SQIVND (reference sequence). Deletions cut 6 bases from V and 0 bases from J, with 9 bases between. CDR3 residues: CASRDGSSYNEQFF. The CDR3 nucleotides are TGTGCCAGTAGGGACGGGAGCTCCTACAATGAGCAGTTCTTC.

The CDR3 nucleotides read TGCGCCAGCAGGGAGGGGGCGGCTAATGAAAAACTGTTTTTT. It translates to CASREGAANEKLFF. This chain joins TRBV10-1 and TRBJ1-4, with 7 bases identical to TRBD1. The V segment lost 6 bases and the J segment 3 bases; nucleotides outside the gene matches: 4. The CDR3 is 14 amino acids. Germline CDR1 WNHNN, CDR2 SYGVQD (reference sequence).

V usage is TRBV30 and J usage is TRBJ2-6; tentatively, D is TRBD2 (7 bases). The CDR3 has 15 amino acids. Looked up from germline, CDR1 is GTSNPN and CDR2 is SVGIG (reference sequence). Deletions cut 2 bases from V and 4 bases from J, with 12 bases between. CDR3 amino acids: CAWSNGGRGANVLTF. The CDR3 bases are TGTGCCTGGAGTAACGGGGGGCGCGGGGCCAACGTCCTGACTTTC.

V and J are TRBV6-1 and TRBJ1-3; D possibly corresponds to TRBD1 (5 bases). CDR3 length equals 15 residues. Trimming removed 2 bases at V and 2 bases at J, with 10 bases between. Germline V gene data show CDR1 as MNHNS and CDR2 as SASEGT. CDR3 residues: CASSEQGTAGNTIYF. The CDR3 coding sequence is TGTGCCAGCAGTGAACAGGGAACGGCTGGAAACACCATATATTTT.

J is TRBJ1-2 and V is TRBV5-6; 8 bases match TRBD1. Germline V CDR1 and CDR2: SGHDT, YYEEEE. J was trimmed by 4 bases and V by 2 bases; bases with no gene match: 10. This CDR3 region has 16 residues. The CDR3 DNA sequence: TGTGCCAGCAGCTTTTCAGGGGGCGTCCGATCCTATGGCTACACCTTC. This translates into CASSFSGGVRSYGYTF.

This chain connects TRBV9 to TRBJ2-7; D is possibly TRBD2 (6 bases). Trimming pared 3 bases from V and 6 bases from J, leaving 13 bases between. The CDR3 covers 13 residues. Per the germline V gene, CDR1 is SGDLS and CDR2 is YYNGEE. The DNA of the CDR3 is TGTGCCAGCAGCGCCTACATCGGGAGCGAGCAGTACTTC. It yields the protein CASSAYIGSEQYF.

The chain recombines TRBV6-1 with TRBJ1-1; D ambiguous. Germline loops: CDR1 MNHNS, CDR2 SASEGT. V was cut by 3 bases and J by 0 bases, with 5 bases left in between. The length of the CDR3 is 13 residues. The CDR3 DNA is TGTGCCAGCAGTGACAGAATGAACACTGAAGCTTTCTTT. This translates into CASSDRMNTEAFF.

This chain links TRBV29-1 with TRBJ2-1, with TRBD2 identical over 7 bases. CDR1 is SQVTM and CDR2 is ANQGSEA in the germline V gene. CDR3 size: 12 residues. With V trimmed by 7 bases and J by 7 bases, 7 bases remained unmatched. CDR3 loop: CSARPLANEQFF. The CDR3 coding sequence is TGCAGCGCCCGCCCACTAGCGAATGAGCAGTTCTTC.

The chain combines TRBV6-5 with TRBJ2-5; D ambiguous. V was cut by 4 bases and J by 4 bases, with 13 bases left in between. Germline CDR1 MNHEY, CDR2 SVGAGI. CDR3 length: 14 residues. CDR3 bases: TGTGCCAGCAGTTCCACCTTGAGGCGAGAGACCCAGTACTTC. Translation gives CASSSTLRRETQYF.

The count of this clone is one. The chain joins TRBV6-1 to TRBJ2-7; 8 bases are a match to TRBD2. Germline V gene sequence: CDR1 MNHNS, CDR2 SASEGT. The CDR3 is 16 residues long. With V trimmed by 1 base and J by 2 bases, 7 bases remained unmatched. For the CDR3, the DNA is TGTGCCAGCAGTGAAGTCCCTGGCGGGAGGACCTACGAGCAGTACTTC. It specifies CASSEVPGGRTYEQYF.

This clone is termed medium-sized. The V call is TRBV5-4, the J call TRBJ1-2, with 10 bases matching TRBD1. With 4 bases clipped from V and 2 bases from J, the junction kept 2 bases outside the gene matches. Germline V CDR1 and CDR2: SGHNT, YYREEE (reference sequence). The CDR3 runs 14 residues. CDR3 sequence: CASSRDRGNYGYTF. Written as DNA, the CDR3 is TGTGCCAGCAGCCGGGACAGGGGAAACTATGGCTACACCTTC.

The chain is built from TRBV23-1 and TRBJ2-1, with D tentatively TRBD2 (6 bases). TRBV23-1 is an ORF; its function is uncertain. The CDR3 is made up of 17 amino acids. Trimming shortened V by 1 base and J by 0 bases, and 13 bases separated the two germline ends. The DNA for the CDR3 is TGCGCCAGCAGTCAATGTCCGGGACTGCACTCCTACAATGAGCAGTTCTTC. Amino acids: CASSQCPGLHSYNEQFF.

In this sample, this clone turned up a few times. The chain uses TRBV19 and TRBJ1-5, with 10 bases fitting TRBD1. The CDR3 extends over 15 amino acids. CDR1 LNHDA and CDR2 SQIVND come from the germline V gene (reference sequence). Trimming at V came to 4 bases and at J to 6 bases, leaving 6 bases not matched to a gene. The CDR3 DNA reads as TGTGCCAGTAGTAGGGGACAGGGGTACTCTCAGCCCCAGCATTTT. The encoded protein is CASSRGQGYSQPQHF.

The chain is built from TRBV30 and TRBJ2-3, with 7 bases aligning to TRBD2. There are 15 residues in the CDR3. CDR1 is GTSNPN and CDR2 is SVGIG in the germline V gene (reference sequence). J gave up 3 bases and V 0 bases, and 6 bases lay outside the gene matches. The CDR3 is CAWSVRGSLTDTQYF. Here the CDR3 DNA reads TGTGCCTGGAGTGTTCGCGGGAGCTTGACAGATACGCAGTATTTT.